These T cell receptor beta chains were read from a single sample in a study of beta chain features in type 1 diabetes. Some clones are missing from TCRdb's copy, which holds only in-frame ones; the method was immunoSEQ multiplex PCR. Found here are 350,000 to 400,000 clones, more than 12% of them singletons; the top ten hold approximately 0.02%. The sequenced material came from naive CD4+ T cells from blood. These receptor sequences come from a woman aged 18 to 35 in good health. Both conserved end residues are part of each CDR3. The D gene is left open where the match is weak. The listing skips clone size in some rows; elsewhere it reads once, few, many or a size class.

cdr3_aa cdr3_nt v_call d_call clone_size j_call
CASSVAPQNTEAFF TGTGCCAGCAGCGTAGCGCCACAGAACACTGAAGCTTTCTTT TRBV9 - - TRBJ1-1
CASSQGVGQGQETQYF TGCGCCAGCAGCCAAGGTGTCGGCCAGGGCCAAGAGACCCAGTACTTC TRBV4-3 - few TRBJ2-5
CASSFLKSSGANVLTF TGTGCCAGCAGTTTCCTAAAAAGCTCTGGGGCCAACGTCCTGACTTTC TRBV27 - few TRBJ2-6
CASSPPGQGTGELFF TGTGCCAGCAGTCCTCCGGGACAGGGCACCGGGGAGCTGTTTTTT TRBV2 TRBD1 few TRBJ2-2
CASSYSFAGKTIEAFF TGTGCCAGCAGTTACTCTTTTGCAGGGAAGACCATTGAAGCTTTCTTT TRBV6-5 - few TRBJ1-1
CASSFDPRVLDEQYF TGTGCCAGCAGCTTTGACCCGAGGGTGCTGGACGAGCAGTACTTC TRBV7-9 - few TRBJ2-7
CASSRQGNSAKNIQYF TGTGCCAGCAGCCGCCAGGGCAACTCAGCCAAAAACATTCAGTACTTC TRBV21-1 - few TRBJ2-4
CASSLAGGTSTDTQYF TGCGCCAGCAGCTTGGCCGGCGGGACTAGCACAGATACGCAGTATTTT TRBV5-1 - - TRBJ2-3
CASSPHTASHYEQYF TGTGCCAGCAGTCCCCACACCGCTTCGCACTACGAGCAGTACTTC TRBV28 - - TRBJ2-7
CASGRRDRGVLDTQYF TGTGCCAGCGGCCGGAGGGACAGGGGTGTCTTAGATACGCAGTATTTT TRBV9 TRBD1 - TRBJ2-3
CASSLQAQPNTEAFF TGTGCCAGCAGCTTACAGGCACAGCCGAACACTGAAGCTTTCTTT TRBV7-3 - few TRBJ1-1
CASRLDRLNTGELFF TGTGCCAGCAGACTGGACAGATTAAACACCGGGGAGCTGTTTTTT TRBV27 - - TRBJ2-2
CASTGQGWLDEQFF TGTGCCAGCACTGGACAGGGCTGGTTGGATGAGCAGTTCTTC TRBV2 TRBD1 - TRBJ2-1
CASSLAAGTGQVRYTF TGTGCCAGCAGCTTGGCCGCCGGGACAGGGCAAGTCCGCTACACCTTC TRBV5-6 TRBD1 few TRBJ1-2
CASSLARDSLYEQYF TGCGCCAGCAGCTTGGCCCGGGACTCCCTTTACGAGCAGTACTTC TRBV5-1 - few TRBJ2-7
CASSPSRGPNNQPQHF TGTGCCAGCTCGCCCTCGCGGGGGCCTAACAATCAGCCCCAGCATTTT TRBV18 - - TRBJ1-5
CATAGDYNEQFF TGTGCCACGGCGGGAGACTACAATGAGCAGTTCTTC TRBV19 TRBD2 - TRBJ2-1
CASSQDLRLAKQFF TGCGCCAGCAGCCAAGATCTGAGACTAGCGAAGCAGTTCTTC TRBV4-3 TRBD2 few TRBJ2-1
CASSARGQSMNTEAFF TGTGCCAGCAGCGCAAGAGGACAGTCCATGAACACTGAAGCTTTCTTT TRBV9 - - TRBJ1-1
CASSLVEGAGQFKNIQYF TGCGCCAGCAGCTTGGTGGAAGGAGCAGGGCAATTCAAAAACATTCAGTACTTC TRBV5-1 - few TRBJ2-4
CASRAGGTGETQYF TGTGCCAGCAGAGCCGGGGGTACGGGTGAGACCCAGTACTTC TRBV6-1 - - TRBJ2-5
CASSRWNSGLASDNNEQFF TGTGCCAGCAGCCGATGGAATTCAGGACTAGCGAGCGATAACAATGAGCAGTTCTTC TRBV7-3 TRBD2 few TRBJ2-1
CASSLRQGINTEAFF TGTGCCAGCAGTCTACGACAGGGGATAAACACTGAAGCTTTCTTT TRBV27 TRBD1 - TRBJ1-1
CAWSDNPLARSTDTQYF TGTGCCTGGAGCGACAACCCCCTAGCGAGGTCCACAGATACGCAGTATTTT TRBV30 - few TRBJ2-3
CASSPARSGNTEAFF TGTGCCAGCAGCCCTGCCCGCTCGGGGAACACTGAAGCTTTCTTT TRBV5-4 - few TRBJ1-1
CASSYDRAGANVLTF TGTGCCAGCAGTTACGACCGGGCTGGGGCCAACGTCCTGACTTTC TRBV6-5 - few TRBJ2-6
CASSVEGQSNEQFF TGTGCCAGCAGCGTAGAGGGACAGTCCAATGAGCAGTTCTTC TRBV9 TRBD1 - TRBJ2-1
CASSEGPNTEAFF TGTGCCAGCTCGGAGGGACCGAACACTGAAGCTTTCTTT TRBV18 - - TRBJ1-1
CASSLGLGQSYEQYF TGTGCCAGCAGCCTTGGACTTGGACAGTCCTACGAGCAGTACTTC TRBV7-2 - - TRBJ2-7
CASSRPGQGPYGYTF TGTGCCAGCAGCCGGCCGGGACAGGGCCCGTATGGCTACACCTTC TRBV7-2 TRBD1 - TRBJ1-2
CASSIAGRETQYF TGTGCCAGTAGTATAGCGGGTCGAGAGACCCAGTACTTC TRBV19 - - TRBJ2-5
CSVARDQETQYF TGCAGCGTTGCCCGGGATCAAGAGACCCAGTACTTC TRBV29-1 - few TRBJ2-5
CASSLGGGYNEKLFF TGTGCCAGCAGCCTTGGCGGGGGATATAATGAAAAACTGTTTTTT TRBV16 - few TRBJ1-4
CSVERLAWFNEQFF TGCAGCGTTGAGCGGTTAGCATGGTTCAATGAGCAGTTCTTC TRBV29-1 - few TRBJ2-1
CSVVWTGGTDEQFF TGCAGCGTTGTTTGGACAGGGGGTACGGATGAGCAGTTCTTC TRBV29-1 TRBD1 few TRBJ2-1
CAISRETGELFF TGTGCCATCAGCAGGGAAACCGGGGAGCTGTTTTTT TRBV10-3 - - TRBJ2-2
CASSIQRGGEQYF TGTGCCAGTAGTATTCAGCGGGGGGGCGAGCAGTACTTC TRBV19 TRBD2 - TRBJ2-7
CAWKSEVAYNEQFF TGTGCCTGGAAATCAGAGGTCGCCTACAATGAGCAGTTCTTC TRBV30 - - TRBJ2-1
CASSLTGGPMNTGELFF TGTGCCAGCAGCCTGACAGGTGGCCCTATGAACACCGGGGAGCTGTTTTTT TRBV7-9 - few TRBJ2-2